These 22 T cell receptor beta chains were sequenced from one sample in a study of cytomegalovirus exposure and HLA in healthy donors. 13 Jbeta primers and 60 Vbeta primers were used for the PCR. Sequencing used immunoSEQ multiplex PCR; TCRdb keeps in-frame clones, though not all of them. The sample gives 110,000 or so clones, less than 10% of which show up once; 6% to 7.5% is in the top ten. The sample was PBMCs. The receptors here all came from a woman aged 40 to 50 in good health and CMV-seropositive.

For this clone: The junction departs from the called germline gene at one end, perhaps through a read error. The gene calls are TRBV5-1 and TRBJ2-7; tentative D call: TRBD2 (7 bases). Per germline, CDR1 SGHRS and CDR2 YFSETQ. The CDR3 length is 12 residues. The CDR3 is CAGSFGGREQYF. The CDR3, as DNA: TGCGCCGGCAGCTTCGGGGGGCGGGAGCAGTACTTC. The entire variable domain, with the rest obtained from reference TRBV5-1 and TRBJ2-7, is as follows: KAGVTQTPRYLIKTRGQQVTLSCSPISGHRSVSWYQQTPGQGLQFLFEYFSETQRNKGNFPGRFSGRQFSNSRSEMNVSTLELGDSALYLCAGSFGGREQYFGPGTRLTVT.

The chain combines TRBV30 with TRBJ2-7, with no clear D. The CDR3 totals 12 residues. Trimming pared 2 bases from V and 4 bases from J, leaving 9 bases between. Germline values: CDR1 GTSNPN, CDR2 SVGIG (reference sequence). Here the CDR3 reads CAWSLLAYEQYF. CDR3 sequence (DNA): TGTGCCTGGAGTTTATTGGCTTACGAGCAGTACTTC.

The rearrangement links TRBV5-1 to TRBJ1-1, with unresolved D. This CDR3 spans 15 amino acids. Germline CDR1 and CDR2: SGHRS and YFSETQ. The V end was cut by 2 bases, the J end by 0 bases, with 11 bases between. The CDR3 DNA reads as TGCGCCAGCAGCTTATCTGGGCAGTTGAACACTGAAGCTTTCTTT. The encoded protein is CASSLSGQLNTEAFF.

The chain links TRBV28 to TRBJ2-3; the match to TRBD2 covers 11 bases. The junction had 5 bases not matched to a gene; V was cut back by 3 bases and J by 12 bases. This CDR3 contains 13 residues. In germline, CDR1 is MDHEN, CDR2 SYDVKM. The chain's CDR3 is CASSFGTSGPQYF. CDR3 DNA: TGTGCCAGCAGTTTTGGGACTAGCGGACCTCAGTATTTT.

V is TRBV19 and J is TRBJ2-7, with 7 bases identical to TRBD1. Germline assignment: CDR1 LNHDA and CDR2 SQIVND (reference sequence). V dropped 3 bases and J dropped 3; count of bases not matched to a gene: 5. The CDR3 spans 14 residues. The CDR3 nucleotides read TGTGCCAGTAGTATGATGGGGACAGTCTACGAGCAGTACTTC. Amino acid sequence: CASSMMGTVYEQYF. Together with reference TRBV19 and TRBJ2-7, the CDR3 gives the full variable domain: DGGITQSPKYLFRKEGQNVTLSCEQNLNHDAMYWYRQDPGQGLRLIYYSQIVNDFQKGDIAEGYSVSREKKESFPLTVTSAQKNPTAFYLCASSMMGTVYEQYFGPGTRLTVT.

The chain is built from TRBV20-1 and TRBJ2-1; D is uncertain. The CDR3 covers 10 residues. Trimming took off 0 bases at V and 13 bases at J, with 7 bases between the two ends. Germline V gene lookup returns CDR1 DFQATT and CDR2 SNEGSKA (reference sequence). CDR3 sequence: CSARDNYQFF. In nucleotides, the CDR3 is TGCAGTGCTAGAGATAACTACCAGTTCTTC.

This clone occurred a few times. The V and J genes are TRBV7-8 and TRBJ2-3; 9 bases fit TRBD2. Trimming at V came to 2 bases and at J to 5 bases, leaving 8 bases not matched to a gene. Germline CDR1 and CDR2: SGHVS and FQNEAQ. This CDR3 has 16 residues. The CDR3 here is CASSLSSSGVGDTQYF. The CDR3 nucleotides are TGTGCCAGCAGCTTATCTTCTAGCGGGGTTGGAGATACGCAGTATTTT.

CDR3 loop: CASSLSRNTEAFF. The CDR3, as DNA: TGTGCCAGCAGTTTATCCAGGAACACTGAAGCTTTCTTT. The chain is built from TRBV27 and TRBJ1-1, with D uncertain. V lost 0 bases to trimming and J lost 1 base, with 3 bases between them. Germline V gene lookup returns CDR1 MNHEY and CDR2 SMNVEV (reference sequence). CDR3 length: 13 amino acids.

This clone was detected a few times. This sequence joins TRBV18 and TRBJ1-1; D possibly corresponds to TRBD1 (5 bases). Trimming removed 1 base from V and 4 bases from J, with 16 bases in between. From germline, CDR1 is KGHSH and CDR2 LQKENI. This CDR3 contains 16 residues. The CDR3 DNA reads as TGTGCCAGCTCACCACGGGGGGGTAACGATGGCACTGAAGCTTTCTTT. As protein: CASSPRGGNDGTEAFF.

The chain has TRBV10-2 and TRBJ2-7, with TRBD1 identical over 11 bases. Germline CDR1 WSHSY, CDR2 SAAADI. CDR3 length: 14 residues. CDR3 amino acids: CENPRDRGIYEQYF. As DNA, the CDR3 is TGCGAGAATCCCCGGGACAGGGGGATCTACGAGCAGTACTTC.

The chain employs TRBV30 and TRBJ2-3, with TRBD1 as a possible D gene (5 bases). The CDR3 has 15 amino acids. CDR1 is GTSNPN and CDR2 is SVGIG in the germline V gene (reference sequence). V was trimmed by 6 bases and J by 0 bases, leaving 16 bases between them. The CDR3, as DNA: TGTGCCTGTAGATACGGACACCTTAGCACAGATACGCAGTATTTT. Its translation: CACRYGHLSTDTQYF.

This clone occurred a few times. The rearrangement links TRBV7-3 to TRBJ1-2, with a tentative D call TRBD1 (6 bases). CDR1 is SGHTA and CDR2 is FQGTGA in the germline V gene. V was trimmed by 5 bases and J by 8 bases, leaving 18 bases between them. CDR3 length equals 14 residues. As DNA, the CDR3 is TGTGCCAGCAGCGGCCCTAACAGGGTAGGCGGCTACACCTTC. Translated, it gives CASSGPNRVGGYTF.

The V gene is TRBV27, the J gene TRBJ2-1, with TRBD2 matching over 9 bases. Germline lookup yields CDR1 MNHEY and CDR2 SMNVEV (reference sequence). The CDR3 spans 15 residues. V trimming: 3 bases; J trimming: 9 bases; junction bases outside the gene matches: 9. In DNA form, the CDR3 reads TGTGCCAGCAGTTTTGGCGGGGGGGCGGTTTTTGAGCAGTTCTTC. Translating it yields CASSFGGGAVFEQFF.

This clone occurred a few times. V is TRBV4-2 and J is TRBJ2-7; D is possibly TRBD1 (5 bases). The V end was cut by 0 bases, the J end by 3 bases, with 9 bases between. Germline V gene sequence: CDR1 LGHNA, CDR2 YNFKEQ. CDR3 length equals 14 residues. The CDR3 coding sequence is TGTGCCAGCAGCCAAGACTCTGGACACTACGAGCAGTACTTC. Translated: CASSQDSGHYEQYF.

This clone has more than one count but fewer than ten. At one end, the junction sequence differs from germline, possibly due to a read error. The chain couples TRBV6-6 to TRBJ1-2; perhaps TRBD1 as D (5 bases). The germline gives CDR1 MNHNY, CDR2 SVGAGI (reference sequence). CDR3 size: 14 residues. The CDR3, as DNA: TGTGCCAGCAGGTCACCCCAGGGACTCTATAGCTACACCTTC. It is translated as CASRSPQGLYSYTF.

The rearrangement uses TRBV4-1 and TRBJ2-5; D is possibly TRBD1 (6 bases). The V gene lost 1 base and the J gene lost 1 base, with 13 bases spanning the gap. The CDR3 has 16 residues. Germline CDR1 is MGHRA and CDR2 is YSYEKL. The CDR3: CASSQVNRDAQETQYF. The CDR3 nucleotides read TGCGCCAGCAGCCAAGTTAACAGGGATGCCCAAGAGACCCAGTACTTC.

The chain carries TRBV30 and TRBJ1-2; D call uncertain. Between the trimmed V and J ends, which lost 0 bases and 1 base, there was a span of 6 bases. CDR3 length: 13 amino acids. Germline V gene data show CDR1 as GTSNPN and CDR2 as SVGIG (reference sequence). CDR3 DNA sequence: TGTGCCTGGAGTGTAGAGGTTAACTATGGCTACACCTTC. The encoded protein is CAWSVEVNYGYTF.

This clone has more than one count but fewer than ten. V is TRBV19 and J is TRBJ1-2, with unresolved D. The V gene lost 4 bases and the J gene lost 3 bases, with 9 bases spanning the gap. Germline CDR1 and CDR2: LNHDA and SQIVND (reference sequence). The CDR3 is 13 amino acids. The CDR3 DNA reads TGTGCCAGTAGTAACGGTCGGTACTATGGCTACACCTTC. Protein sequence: CASSNGRYYGYTF.

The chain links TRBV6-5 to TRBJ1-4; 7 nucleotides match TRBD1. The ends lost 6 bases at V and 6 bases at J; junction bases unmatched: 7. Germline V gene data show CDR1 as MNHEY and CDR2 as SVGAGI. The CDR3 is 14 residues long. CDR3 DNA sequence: TGTGCCAGCAGCGGCGGAGGGGGCGATGAAAAACTGTTTTTT. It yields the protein CASSGGGGDEKLFF.

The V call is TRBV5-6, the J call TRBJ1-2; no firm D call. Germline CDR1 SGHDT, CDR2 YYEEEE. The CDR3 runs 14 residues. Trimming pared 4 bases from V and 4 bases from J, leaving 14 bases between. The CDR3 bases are TGTGCCAGCAGCCCCCGAGGGAGCCGCTATGGCTACACCTTC. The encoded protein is CASSPRGSRYGYTF.

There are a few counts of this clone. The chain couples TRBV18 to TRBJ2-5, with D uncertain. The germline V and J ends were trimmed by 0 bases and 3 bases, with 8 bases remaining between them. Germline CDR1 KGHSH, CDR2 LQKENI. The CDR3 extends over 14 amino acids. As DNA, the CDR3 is TGTGCCAGCTCACCACCCTCAAGAGAAGAGACCCAGTACTTC. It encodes CASSPPSREETQYF.

CDR3 sequence (DNA): TGTGCCAGTACCCTGGGGCGGTGGGACACTGAAGCTTTCTTT. This sequence encodes CASTLGRWDTEAFF. The genes are TRBV19 and TRBJ1-1, with TRBD1 as a possible D gene (5 bases). Germline values: CDR1 LNHDA, CDR2 SQIVND (reference sequence). The CDR3 is made up of 14 amino acids. V dropped 7 bases and J dropped 3 bases, with 15 bases sitting between them.